A few counts support the clone carrying this T cell receptor (beta chain). The data belong to a study of OX40 agonist ivuxolimab in advanced cancers. Measured with immunoSEQ multiplex PCR; TCRdb has only the in-frame clones, and not every one. The sample carries tens of thousands of clones, 85% recorded once. V was pared by 6 bases and J by 6 bases, with 6 bases of the junction left unmatched. The CDR3 consists of 14 residues. Germline CDR1 is MNHEY and CDR2 is SVGAGI. The source was CD4+ or CD8+ T cells sorted from blood, collected in a trial of the OX40 agonist ivuxolimab. The V gene is TRBV6-5, the J gene TRBJ2-7, with 12 nucleotides matching TRBD2. The sequence came from an adult with an advanced solid tumor such as melanoma, head and neck, liver or kidney cancer. In DNA form, the CDR3 reads TGTGCCAGCAGAGGGACTAGCGGGCCTGGCGAGCAGTACTTC. This translates into CASRGTSGPGEQYF.